The clone carrying this T cell receptor (beta chain) was seen a few times. Antigen: not known. Each patient was aged 18 to 65 and had newly diagnosed hyperthyroidism of under 2 months' duration. This CDR3 comprises 14 residues. CDR1 and CDR2 from the germline V gene are SNHLY and FYNNEI. The ends were cut back, 6 bases at V and 6 bases at J, with 14 bases in the middle. TCR beta CDR3 sequences were amplified from RNA transcripts. The HTBI primer set drove a first-round RT-PCR of the TCR CDR3. MiXCR was run by TCRdb on the multiplex PCR reads, yielding one entry per CDR3 protein. The table has about 420,000 distinct CDR3 sequences, approximately 14% seen once. The sample comes from a study of T cells in Graves' hyperthyroidism and ophthalmopathy. Overall study context: Peripheral blood was obtained at initial diagnosis, preceding any treatment.

Study-level results: In blood, most of the thyroid clonotypes expanded above 0.001 were also present. Model predictions of ophthalmopathy came a median approximately 6.8 months before onset.

This clonotype was obtained from a woman aged 18-29 years with Graves' hyperthyroidism. V and J are TRBV2 and TRBJ2-2, with D perhaps TRBD1 (6 bases). What was sequenced was blood. The CDR3 spells CASSRRGTAGELFF. The CDR3 DNA reads as TGTGCCAGCAGCCGAAGGGGGACGGCCGGGGAGCTGTTTTTT.